The 5 T cell receptor beta chains below were found in one sample sequenced in a study of cytomegalovirus exposure and HLA in healthy donors. PCR used 60 Vbeta primers and 13 Jbeta primers. Data came from immunoSEQ multiplex PCR; TCRdb stores just in-frame clones and leaves some out. The data contain approximately 140,000 clones, 70% to 80% of them singletons. The source material was PBMCs. The source of these receptors is a human donor in good health.

This clone turned up a few times. V usage is TRBV2 and J usage is TRBJ1-1; the D gene is possibly TRBD1 (5 bases). CDR1 SNHLY and CDR2 FYNNEI come from the germline V gene. This CDR3 is built from 13 residues. Deletions cut 6 bases from V and 3 bases from J, with 11 bases between. CDR3 in DNA: TGTGCCAGCAGACGAACGGGGGACACTGAAGCTTTCTTT. This gives the protein CASRRTGDTEAFF.

V usage is TRBV5-1 and J usage is TRBJ2-3, with 9 bases that match TRBD2. The ends lost 0 bases at V and 1 base at J; junction bases unmatched: 0. This CDR3 has 15 residues. CDR1 and CDR2 (germline): SGHRS, YFSETQ. The CDR3 is CASSLGLAGTDTQYF. The CDR3 coding sequence is TGCGCCAGCAGCTTGGGACTAGCGGGCACAGATACGCAGTATTTT.

The genes are TRBV7-9 and TRBJ1-1, with D maybe TRBD1 (5 bases). This CDR3 is built from 14 residues. The V end lost 0 bases, the J end lost 6 bases, and 11 bases lay between the germline ends. Germline V CDR1 and CDR2: SEHNR, FQNEAQ (reference sequence). CDR3 in amino acids: CASSLAQGYSEAFF. The CDR3 region has the DNA TGTGCCAGCAGCTTAGCGCAGGGATATTCTGAAGCTTTCTTT.

The rearrangement uses TRBV11-3 and TRBJ2-7; TRBD1 matches 10 bases. The CDR3 covers 15 residues. The V gene end was trimmed by 0 bases and the J gene end by 6 bases; junction bases not matched to a gene: 5. Germline CDR1 SGHNT, CDR2 YENEEA. As DNA, the CDR3 is TGTGCCAGCAGCTTAGAGACAGGGGGCATTGGCGAGCAGTACTTC. It translates to CASSLETGGIGEQYF.

The V and J genes are TRBV11-2 and TRBJ2-3; tentatively, D is TRBD1 (6 bases). CDR3 length: 17 amino acids. CDR1 SGHAT and CDR2 FQNNGV come from the germline V gene. Trimming removed 5 bases from V and 2 bases from J, with 20 bases in between. The CDR3 here is CASSDEGHTRSTDTQYF. The CDR3 region has the DNA TGTGCCAGCAGCGACGAGGGACACACCAGGTCCACAGATACGCAGTATTTT. The entire variable domain, with the rest obtained from reference TRBV11-2 and TRBJ2-3, is as follows: EAGVAQSPRYKIIEKRQSVAFWCNPISGHATLYWYQQILGQGPKLLIQFQNNGVVDDSQLPKDRFSAERLKGVDSTLKIQPAKLEDSAVYLCASSDEGHTRSTDTQYFGPGTRLTVL.